What follows are 23 T cell receptor beta chains derived from one specimen sequenced in a study of STAT3 mutations in large granular lymphocyte leukemia. Their cognate antigens are unknown. Study conclusions and caveats: At least one immunodominant TCR beta clonotype appeared in every T-cell large granular lymphocyte leukemia patient.

Produced via immunoSEQ multiplex PCR; TCRdb's table is partial and in-frame only. In the table there are tens of thousands of clones, about 88% of which are singletons. Sequenced: PBMCs. These receptors all come from a human donor with T large granular lymphocyte leukemia. Some clones in this sample may be carry-over from other donors' samples.

The V gene is TRBV6-5, the J gene TRBJ2-7, with 7 bases fitting TRBD2. The germline gives CDR1 MNHEY, CDR2 SVGAGI. This CDR3 contains 13 residues. V dropped 6 bases and J dropped 6; count of bases not matched to a gene: 8. This CDR3 reads CASRGRGQGEQYV. The CDR3 DNA reads TGTGCCAGCAGAGGGAGGGGCCAGGGCGAGCAGTACGTC.

This sequence joins TRBV10-3 and TRBJ1-4; perhaps TRBD1 as D (6 bases). The CDR3 is made up of 13 amino acids. The germline V gene has CDR1 ENHRY and CDR2 SYGVKD. V gave up 6 bases and J gave up 7 bases, with 12 bases separating them. The CDR3 region has the DNA TGTGCCATCAGGAGACAGGAGGGTGAAAAACTGTTTTTT. Residues: CAIRRQEGEKLFF.

As for this clone: At one end the junction does not follow the germline gene, possibly because of a read error. V and J are TRBV7-9 and TRBJ2-7; perhaps TRBD1 as D (6 bases). The V gene's germline CDR1 is SEHNR and CDR2 FQNEAQ (reference sequence). The CDR3 is 13 residues long. The DNA of the CDR3 is TGTGCCAGCATCTTACAGGGAAACGACGAGCAGTACTTC. Amino acids: CASILQGNDEQYF.

The genes are TRBV6-5 and TRBJ2-7; D may be TRBD1 (6 bases). CDR1 and CDR2 (germline): MNHEY, SVGAGI. V was clipped by 0 bases and J by 0 bases, with 9 bases between them. There are 15 residues in the CDR3. CDR3 loop: CASSYSAGDSYEQYF. DNA for the CDR3: TGTGCCAGCAGTTACTCAGCAGGGGACTCCTACGAGCAGTACTTC.

The chain combines TRBV6-5 with TRBJ1-1; TRBD1 might be the D (5 bases). The germline V gene encodes CDR1 MNHEY and CDR2 SVGAGI. Deletions cut 0 bases from V and 6 bases from J, with 11 bases between. The CDR3 sequence is 14 residues long. The CDR3: CASSYSTAVAEAFF. Here the CDR3 DNA reads TGTGCCAGCAGTTACTCGACAGCGGTGGCTGAAGCTTTCTTT.

The genes are TRBV11-2 and TRBJ2-7, with 9 bases matching TRBD2. Germline CDR1 reads SGHAT; CDR2 reads FQNNGV. V dropped 5 bases and J dropped 6; count of bases not matched to a gene: 11. There are 15 residues in the CDR3. The CDR3 coding sequence is TGTGCCAGCAGCCCGTCGAGCGGGGGGACCACCGAGCAGTACGTC. Translated, it gives CASSPSSGGTTEQYV.

The rearrangement links TRBV6-6 to TRBJ1-5; 8 positions agree with TRBD1. The CDR3 spans 15 residues. The V gene's germline CDR1 is MNHNY and CDR2 SVGAGI (reference sequence). V lost 5 bases to trimming and J lost 10 bases; unmatched junction nucleotides: 13. The CDR3 coding sequence is TGTGCCAGCAGTACCGGGACAGGCCTCAACGGCCCCCAGCATTTT. It specifies CASSTGTGLNGPQHF.

J is TRBJ1-1 and V is TRBV9; 11 bases fit TRBD1. Trimming took 7 bases from V and 1 from J; bases not matched to a gene: 0. Germline V gene lookup returns CDR1 SGDLS and CDR2 YYNGEE. This CDR3 is 13 amino acids long. CDR3 residues: CASGTGGNTEAFF. CDR3 nucleotides: TGTGCCAGCGGGACAGGGGGGAACACTGAAGCTTTCTTT. Full variable domain (missing parts from reference TRBV9 and TRBJ1-1): DSGVTQTPKHLITATGQRVTLRCSPRSGDLSVYWYQQSLDQGLQFLIQYYNGEERAKGNILERFSAQQFPDLHSELNLSSLELGDSALYFCASGTGGNTEAFFGQGTRLTVV.

V gene TRBV5-4 combines with J gene TRBJ1-2; weak D call: TRBD1 (6 bases). This CDR3 has 14 residues. V was pared by 2 bases and J by 2 bases, with 10 bases between. The germline CDR1 and CDR2 sequences are SGHNT and YYREEE (reference sequence). CDR3 residues: CASSFQGRNYGYTF. As DNA, the CDR3 is TGTGCCAGCAGCTTCCAGGGGCGCAACTATGGCTACACCTTC.

V and J are TRBV7-9 and TRBJ1-3; TRBD1 is a possible D gene (6 bases). The V gene's germline CDR1 is SEHNR and CDR2 FQNEAQ (reference sequence). The CDR3 covers 14 residues. V was cut by 2 bases and J by 2 bases, with 7 bases left in between. In nucleotides, the CDR3 is TGTGCCAGCAGCTTACCAGGGGCTGGAAACACCATATATTTT. It specifies CASSLPGAGNTIYF.

J is TRBJ2-7 and V is TRBV27; unclear D gene. Germline V gene sequence: CDR1 MNHEY, CDR2 SMNVEV (reference sequence). CDR3 size: 12 residues. With 10 bases removed from V and 0 bases from J, the gap between germline ends came to 10 bases. This chain's CDR3 is CATYSSSYEQYF. The CDR3 bases are TGTGCCACCTACAGCAGCTCCTACGAGCAGTACTTC.

This clone was recorded only once. The V gene is TRBV7-2, the J gene TRBJ1-3; tentatively, D is TRBD1 (5 bases). The ends were cut back, 5 bases at V and 6 bases at J, with 17 bases in the middle. There are 15 residues in the CDR3. Germline values: CDR1 SGHTA, CDR2 FQGNSA. CDR3 in amino acids: CASSAVGGGENTIYF. As DNA, the CDR3 is TGTGCCAGCAGCGCCGTCGGTGGGGGAGAAAACACCATATATTTT.

V and J are TRBV11-2 and TRBJ1-1, with D hard to call. Germline V gene lookup returns CDR1 SGHAT and CDR2 FQNNGV. The length of the CDR3 is 16 residues. V dropped 3 bases and J dropped 2 bases, with 16 bases sitting between them. In DNA, the CDR3 is TGTGCCAGCAGCTTTTACCCCCTGACGGTTAACACTGAAGCTTTCTTT. Translating it yields CASSFYPLTVNTEAFF.

The chain links TRBV28 to TRBJ1-1; the D gene is possibly TRBD1 (5 bases). Germline V CDR1 and CDR2: MDHEN, SYDVKM. CDR3 size: 15 residues. Trimming took 4 bases from V and 0 from J, leaving 12 bases between them. CDR3 amino acids: CASSYLRGMNTEAFF. For the CDR3, the DNA is TGTGCCAGCAGTTACCTTAGGGGAATGAACACTGAAGCTTTCTTT.

The V call is TRBV4-1, the J call TRBJ2-3; D is uncertain. The CDR3 has 15 residues. The V gene's germline CDR1 is MGHRA and CDR2 YSYEKL. The ends were cut back, 4 bases at V and 3 bases at J, with 14 bases in the middle. In nucleotides, the CDR3 is TGCGCCAGCAGCCTCCAGCCCTACACTACAGATACGCAGTATTTT. Translating gives CASSLQPYTTDTQYF.

The rearrangement links TRBV5-4 to TRBJ1-1; no definite D call. Germline V lookup: CDR1 SGHNT, CDR2 YYREEE (reference sequence). Trimming removed 1 base at V and 3 bases at J, with 7 bases between. The CDR3 spans 13 residues. This CDR3 is CASSLTLDTEAFF. CDR3 DNA sequence: TGTGCCAGCAGCTTGACCTTGGACACTGAAGCTTTCTTT.

The chain links TRBV12-5 to TRBJ1-5; D gene uncertain. V was shortened by 8 bases and J by 6 bases, with 11 bases between the two germline ends. The CDR3 spans 12 residues. CDR1 LGHNT and CDR2 FRNRAP come from the germline V gene. For the CDR3, the DNA is TGTGCTAGTTCGTCCGGTTTTCAGCCCCAGCATTTT. This codes for CASSSGFQPQHF. Full variable domain (outside the CDR3, taken from reference TRBV12-5 and TRBJ1-5): DARVTQTPRHKVTEMGQEVTMRCQPILGHNTVFWYRQTMMQGLELLAYFRNRAPLDDSGMPKDRFSAEMPDATLATLKIQPSEPRDSAVYFCASSSGFQPQHFGDGTRLSIL.

This chain links TRBV19 with TRBJ1-2, with 8 positions matching TRBD1. This CDR3 spans 15 amino acids. Trimming took 3 bases from V and 5 from J; bases not matched to a gene: 8. CDR1 and CDR2 (germline): LNHDA, SQIVND (reference sequence). CDR3 nucleotides: TGTGCCAGTAGTATCGGGCCAGGGGGCGAGTATGGCTACACCTTC. Amino acid sequence: CASSIGPGGEYGYTF.

V gene TRBV6-5 combines with J gene TRBJ2-2; D might be TRBD2 (7 bases). CDR1 and CDR2 from the germline V gene are MNHEY and SVGAGI. Trimming took off 5 bases at V and 4 bases at J, with 14 bases between the two ends. The CDR3 length is 15 residues. The CDR3 spells CASSLRGGGTGELFF. The CDR3 nucleotides read TGTGCCAGCAGTCTCAGGGGCGGGGGCACCGGGGAGCTGTTTTTT.

V gene TRBV5-1 combines with J gene TRBJ1-6; a weak D match, TRBD1 (5 bases). CDR1 and CDR2 (germline): SGHRS, YFSETQ. V gave up 1 base and J gave up 5 bases, with 10 bases separating them. This CDR3 spans 15 amino acids. This chain's CDR3 is CASSLQQGNNSPLHF. The CDR3 nucleotides read TGCGCCAGCAGCTTGCAGCAGGGCAATAATTCACCCCTCCACTTT. The whole variable domain, remainder taken from reference TRBV5-1 and TRBJ1-6, is KAGVTQTPRYLIKTRGQQVTLSCSPISGHRSVSWYQQTPGQGLQFLFEYFSETQRNKGNFPGRFSGRQFSNSRSEMNVSTLELGDSALYLCASSLQQGNNSPLHFGNGTRLTVT.

V is TRBV7-6 and J is TRBJ2-3; D is uncertain. The V and J ends lost 1 base and 1 base respectively, with 0 bases between them. CDR1 is SGHVS, CDR2 FNYEAQ, per germline. The CDR3 length is 12 residues. CDR3 region: CASSLGTDTQYF. CDR3 DNA sequence: TGTGCCAGCAGCTTAGGCACAGATACGCAGTATTTT.

The chain carries TRBV25-1 and TRBJ2-7, with D maybe TRBD2 (6 bases). From germline, CDR1 is MGHDK and CDR2 SYGVNS. The CDR3 is 17 residues long. Trimming removed 0 bases from V and 1 base from J, with 16 bases in between. DNA of the CDR3: TGTGCCAGCAGTGAATACAACCGGGACTTATTTTCCTACGAGCAGTACGTC. This gives the protein CASSEYNRDLFSYEQYV.

The gene calls are TRBV19 and TRBJ2-5, with D unclear. The CDR3 covers 13 residues. CDR1 is LNHDA, CDR2 SQIVND, per germline (reference sequence). Trimming left V 4 bases short and J 7 bases short, with 13 bases between. Written as DNA, the CDR3 is TGTGCCAGTAGTACGGCAGACCCCGGGACCCAGTACTTC. Translation: CASSTADPGTQYF.